This T cell receptor (beta chain) was profiled in a study of beta chain features in type 1 diabetes (dated by TCRdb to 2017 to 2018). General notes on the study: Mean age, gender distribution, total cell number and subset yield were not different between patients and healthy donors. A total of around 100 million sorted cells were examined across all samples, and RNA yield correlated strongly with the number of cells per subset. The study compared TCRB repertoires of sorted circulating CD4+ T cell subsets between recently diagnosed type 1 diabetes patients and matched healthy donors. Naive and central memory subsets were obtained from all 30 or so donors, but regulatory and stem cell-like memory subsets were isolated from only 8 patients and roughly eight healthy donors. General conclusions and limits of the study: A moderate but significant shortening of TCRB CDR3 length was observed in type 1 diabetes patients in all four CD4+ subsets. Shorter templates might have been favored by PCR, but patient and control samples were amplified and corrected together, so both groups would have been affected equally by any skew. At VDJ recombination sites, patients with type 1 diabetes made fewer insertions and deleted more nucleotides, a pattern implying thymic rearrangement abnormalities. Because cDNA was sequenced instead of genomic DNA, activated cells with high expression could be over-represented, although the groups did not differ in activation or CD3 levels. Naive, central memory and regulatory TCRB repertoires appeared more similar among patients than among healthy donors. Because the HLA sub-analyses included only small numbers of individuals, any influence of HLA type on TCRB rearrangement was left unresolved.

The entire isolated RNA was reverse transcribed using the High Capacity cDNA Reverse Transcription Kit, and thus expressed TCRB transcripts were sequenced. Deep immunoSEQ sequencing was applied to naive, central memory and regulatory T cell samples, giving an average of approximately 3.8 million total reads per sample. After sorted cells were lysed in RLT buffer, RNA was extracted with DNase-treated RNeasy Micro or Mini kits, with the choice depending on cell number. To prevent cross-contamination, each cell subset was processed individually, whereas patient and healthy donor samples were processed jointly. The immunoSEQ multiplex PCR was used to amplify TCRB sequences from cDNA, yielding 87-bp fragments that span the CDR3 region. Sequencing of the amplicons was done on the Illumina HiSeq platform. On the authors' methods: PCR bias was computationally corrected using synthetic template baselines, reads within Hamming distance 2 were collapsed, and singletons that could not be merged were discarded. Reads were aligned to IMGT to assign V, D and J genes, CDR3 length, and insertions or deletions at six rearrangement sites. Within each subset, clonotype counts were normalized to sorted cell number, after which true diversity and Gini coefficients were computed with the tcR R package. Repertoire sharing was quantified using the overlap coefficient calculated on TCRB nucleotide sequences. TCRdb took over this immuneACCESS table, retaining in-frame rearrangements with V and J assigned. Such tables are incomplete; in checked studies, under half of the missing clones stem from an unresolved V gene, and the remainder is unexplained. The V and J calls and clone size come from that table; D and trimming were worked out from the DNA. This sample lists about 340,000 clones; roughly 8% were detected once. The biggest ten clones account for around 0.44% of the sample.

From each donor, a single peripheral blood sample of around 120 mL on average was drawn into heparinised tubes. A BD FACSAria II and a panel including CD45RO, CCR7, CD25, CD127, CD95 and CD27 were used to sort naive, central memory, regulatory and stem cell-like memory CD4+ T cells. Every sorted population had a purity above 95%. Right away, PBMCs were isolated by Lymphoprep density gradient centrifugation and were stained directly, with no culture step. Samples were stained and sorted in pairs, with one healthy donor and one patient per experiment, so that batch effects were minimized. The germline ends are 9 bases apart after V is trimmed by 0 bases and J by 5 bases. The germline V gene gives CDR1 as SGDLS and CDR2 as YYNGEE. Including cysteine and phenylalanine, the CDR3 has 15 amino acids. Only CDR3 DNA is held: 45 bases, read in frame from base 1. This clone was found many times. Its antigen target is currently unknown. No qualities accompany the bases; no much larger clone lies one base away.

The sequenced material came from central memory CD4+ T cells from blood. The receptor chain draws on TRBV9 and TRBJ2-6; the D gene is unclear. The clonotype comes from a woman aged 18-29 years in good health. The CDR3 corresponds to CASSVAMHRANVLTF. The base sequence is TGTGCCAGCAGCGTAGCGATGCATCGGGCCAACGTCCTGACTTTC.